The 13 T cell receptor beta chains presented below share a single source sample, sequenced in a study of OX40 agonist ivuxolimab in advanced cancers. The assay was immunoSEQ multiplex PCR, and TCRdb's table has in-frame clones only and misses some. The sample shows 75,000 to 100,000 clones, over 65% of them seen only once. Specimen: CD4+ or CD8+ T cells sorted from blood, collected in a trial of the OX40 agonist ivuxolimab. These TCRs come from an adult with an advanced solid tumor such as melanoma, head and neck, liver or kidney cancer.

This sequence joins TRBV15 and TRBJ2-1; 8 nucleotides line up with TRBD2. Trimming cost V 0 bases and J 8 bases; bases outside gene matches: 6. From germline, CDR1 is LNHNV and CDR2 YYDKDF (reference sequence). The CDR3 runs 15 residues. This chain's CDR3 is CATSRDSGGADEQFF. CDR3 nucleotides: TGTGCCACCAGCAGAGATTCCGGGGGGGCCGATGAGCAGTTCTTC.

The chain is built from TRBV7-2 and TRBJ2-5; D unresolved. Germline V gives CDR1 SGHTA, CDR2 FQGNSA. The CDR3 contains 14 residues. V was cut by 3 bases and J by 2 bases, with 10 bases left in between. The CDR3 DNA reads TGTGCCAGCAGCTTCAACGGCTGGCAAGAGACCCAGTACTTC. Translated: CASSFNGWQETQYF.

The rearrangement joins TRBV18 to TRBJ2-3, with TRBD1 matching over 10 bases. This CDR3 region has 16 residues. With V trimmed by 0 bases and J by 5 bases, 5 bases remained unmatched. Germline CDR1 and CDR2: KGHSH and LQKENI. The CDR3 loop is CASSPPTGGKGDTQYF. DNA for the CDR3: TGTGCCAGCTCACCACCGACAGGGGGCAAGGGAGATACGCAGTATTTT.

This clone was detected many times. Other nucleotide sequences in the sample specify the same CDR3. This sequence joins TRBV28 and TRBJ1-5, with D tentatively TRBD1 (5 bases). Trimming removed 3 bases at V and 4 bases at J, with 13 bases between. Germline values: CDR1 MDHEN, CDR2 SYDVKM. This CDR3 is 15 amino acids long. In DNA, the CDR3 is TGTGCCAGCAGTTTGGCCGGGGGGGGAAATCAGCCCCAGCATTTT. Its translation: CASSLAGGGNQPQHF.

This clone was detected only a few times. This chain connects TRBV5-8 to TRBJ2-1; 9 bases are a match to TRBD1. This CDR3 region has 14 residues. The V gene end was trimmed by 6 bases and the J gene end by 6 bases; junction bases not matched to a gene: 7. CDR1 is SGHTS, CDR2 YDEGEE, per germline. The DNA of the CDR3 is TGTGCCAGCACCACGGACAGGGGCGTCAATGAGCAGTTCTTC. Residues: CASTTDRGVNEQFF.

The chain is built from TRBV7-9 and TRBJ1-1; TRBD1 matches at 9 bases. Germline V gene sequence: CDR1 SEHNR, CDR2 FQNEAQ (reference sequence). Losses at the gene ends were 4 bases for V and 4 bases for J; bases not matched to a gene: 13. This CDR3 has 17 amino acids. CDR3 sequence (DNA): TGTGCCAGCAGCTCTAAAGGGACAGGGTGGTCGAGCACTGAAGCTTTCTTT. Residues: CASSSKGTGWSSTEAFF.

The CDR3, as DNA: TGTGCCAGCAGTACAAACAGGATACAGTACAATGAGCAGTTCTTC. Its translation: CASSTNRIQYNEQFF. This chain connects TRBV25-1 to TRBJ2-1, with D possibly being TRBD1 (5 bases). In germline, CDR1 is MGHDK, CDR2 SYGVNS. This CDR3 is built from 15 residues. With 5 bases removed from V and 4 bases from J, the gap between germline ends came to 15 bases.

The chain combines TRBV2 with TRBJ2-2; 9 bases are a match to TRBD1. Unmatched junction bases numbered 10, after V lost 6 bases and J lost 8 bases. This CDR3 region has 15 residues. Germline lookup yields CDR1 SNHLY and CDR2 FYNNEI. This CDR3 is CASRSSGTGIGELFF. CDR3 coding DNA: TGTGCCAGCAGGTCATCCGGGACAGGGATTGGGGAGCTGTTTTTT.

The chain carries TRBV4-3 and TRBJ2-1; D not resolved. Trimming removed 0 bases from V and 9 bases from J, with 6 bases in between. The CDR3 totals 12 residues. The germline V gene encodes CDR1 LGHNA and CDR2 YSLEER. This CDR3 reads CASSQDRIEQFF. The DNA of the CDR3 is TGCGCCAGCAGCCAAGATAGGATTGAGCAGTTCTTC.

The chain is built from TRBV27 and TRBJ1-6, with TRBD1 matching over 7 bases. This CDR3 has 15 residues. In germline, CDR1 is MNHEY, CDR2 SMNVEV (reference sequence). Trimming cost V 5 bases and J 3 bases; bases outside gene matches: 4. The CDR3 coding sequence is TGTGCCAGCAGTGGGGGACAGCTCTATAATTCACCCCTCCACTTT. Translated: CASSGGQLYNSPLHF.

The chain links TRBV5-6 to TRBJ2-7; a weak D match, TRBD2 (5 bases). The V gene's germline CDR1 is SGHDT and CDR2 YYEEEE. Trimming shortened V by 1 base and J by 6 bases, and 11 bases separated the two germline ends. The CDR3 length is 13 residues. In DNA form, the CDR3 reads TGTGCCAGCAGCTTGTTTAGAGGAGGCGAGCAGTACTTC. The encoded protein is CASSLFRGGEQYF. Using reference TRBV5-6 and TRBJ2-7 for the parts outside the CDR3, the full variable domain is DAGVTQSPTHLIKTRGQQVTLRCSPKSGHDTVSWYQQALGQGPQFIFQYYEEEERQRGNFPDRFSGHQFPNYSSELNVNALLLGDSALYLCASSLFRGGEQYFGPGTRLTVT.

V and J are TRBV7-2 and TRBJ2-3; no firm D call. Per germline, CDR1 SGHTA and CDR2 FQGNSA. The CDR3 sequence is 14 residues long. V lost 6 bases and J lost 1, with 11 bases in between. DNA of the CDR3: TGTGCCAGCAGGAGATCGAGAGGCACAGATACGCAGTATTTT. The encoded protein is CASRRSRGTDTQYF.

The chain joins TRBV7-2 to TRBJ2-2; 7 bases agree with TRBD1. Trimming removed 6 bases from V and 3 bases from J; junction bases left unmatched: 7. This CDR3 region has 15 residues. Looked up from germline, CDR1 is SGHTA and CDR2 is FQGNSA. The CDR3 sequence: CASSLQGEDTGELFF. Written as DNA, the CDR3 is TGTGCCAGCAGTCTCCAGGGGGAAGACACCGGGGAGCTGTTTTTT.